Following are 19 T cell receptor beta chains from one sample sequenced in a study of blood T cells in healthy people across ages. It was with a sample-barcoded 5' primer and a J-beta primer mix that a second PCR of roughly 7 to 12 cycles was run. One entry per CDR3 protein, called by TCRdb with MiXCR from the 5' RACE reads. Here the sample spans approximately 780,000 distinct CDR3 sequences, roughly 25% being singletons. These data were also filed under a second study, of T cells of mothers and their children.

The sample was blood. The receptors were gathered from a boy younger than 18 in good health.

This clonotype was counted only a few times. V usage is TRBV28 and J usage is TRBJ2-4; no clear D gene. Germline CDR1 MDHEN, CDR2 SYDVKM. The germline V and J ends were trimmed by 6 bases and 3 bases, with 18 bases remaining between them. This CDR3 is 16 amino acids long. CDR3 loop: CASSPRPPLDKNIQYF. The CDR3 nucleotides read TGTGCCAGCAGCCCCCGACCGCCGTTAGACAAAAACATTCAGTACTTC.

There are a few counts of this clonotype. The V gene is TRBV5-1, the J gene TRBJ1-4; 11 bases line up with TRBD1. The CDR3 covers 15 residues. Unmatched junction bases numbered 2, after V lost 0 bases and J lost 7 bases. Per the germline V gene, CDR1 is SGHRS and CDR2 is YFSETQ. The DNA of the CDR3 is TGCGCCAGCAGCTTGGCCGGGACAGGGGGTGAAAAACTGTTTTTT. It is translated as CASSLAGTGGEKLFF.

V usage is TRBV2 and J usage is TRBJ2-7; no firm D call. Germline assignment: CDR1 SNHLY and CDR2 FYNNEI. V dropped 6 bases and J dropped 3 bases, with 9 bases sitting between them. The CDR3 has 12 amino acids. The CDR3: CASRKPNYEQYF. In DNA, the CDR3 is TGTGCCAGCAGAAAACCGAACTACGAGCAGTACTTC.

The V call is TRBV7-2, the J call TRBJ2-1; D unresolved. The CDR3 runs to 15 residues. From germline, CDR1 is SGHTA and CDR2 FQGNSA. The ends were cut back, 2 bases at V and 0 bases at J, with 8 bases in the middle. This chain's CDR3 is CASSLQVNSYNEQFF. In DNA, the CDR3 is TGTGCCAGCAGCTTACAGGTAAACTCCTACAATGAGCAGTTCTTC.

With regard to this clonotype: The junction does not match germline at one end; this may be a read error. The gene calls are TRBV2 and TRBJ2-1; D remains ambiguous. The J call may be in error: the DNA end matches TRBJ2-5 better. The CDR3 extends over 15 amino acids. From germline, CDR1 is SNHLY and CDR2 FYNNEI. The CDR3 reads CASSSPRQIQEIQYF. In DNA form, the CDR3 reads TGTGCCAGCAGCTCCCCTCGGCAGATCCAAGAGATCCAGTACTTC.

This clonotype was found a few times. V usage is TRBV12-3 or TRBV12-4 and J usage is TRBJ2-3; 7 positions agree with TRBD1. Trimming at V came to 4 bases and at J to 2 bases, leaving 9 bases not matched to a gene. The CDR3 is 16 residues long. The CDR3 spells CASSSNPGTATDTQYF. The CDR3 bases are TGTGCCAGCAGTTCGAATCCCGGGACAGCCACAGATACGCAGTATTTT.

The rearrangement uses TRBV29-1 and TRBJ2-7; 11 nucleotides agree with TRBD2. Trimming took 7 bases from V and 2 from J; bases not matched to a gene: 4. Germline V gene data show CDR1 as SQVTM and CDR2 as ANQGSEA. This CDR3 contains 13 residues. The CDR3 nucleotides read TGCAGCGCCGTACTAGCGGGGGCCTACGAGCAGTACTTC. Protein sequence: CSAVLAGAYEQYF.

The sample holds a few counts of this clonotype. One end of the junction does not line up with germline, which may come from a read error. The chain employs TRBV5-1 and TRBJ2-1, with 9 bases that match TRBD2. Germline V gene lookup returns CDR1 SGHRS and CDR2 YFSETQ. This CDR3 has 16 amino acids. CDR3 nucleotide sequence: TGCGCCAGCAGTTTGGGCGGGGGGGGGCCCTACAATGAGCAGTTCTTC. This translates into CASSLGGGGPYNEQFF. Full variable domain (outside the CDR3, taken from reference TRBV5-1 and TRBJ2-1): KAGVTQTPRYLIKTRGQQVTLSCSPISGHRSVSWYQQTPGQGLQFLFEYFSETQRNKGNFPGRFSGRQFSNSRSEMNVSTLELGDSALYLCASSLGGGGPYNEQFFGPGTRLTVL.

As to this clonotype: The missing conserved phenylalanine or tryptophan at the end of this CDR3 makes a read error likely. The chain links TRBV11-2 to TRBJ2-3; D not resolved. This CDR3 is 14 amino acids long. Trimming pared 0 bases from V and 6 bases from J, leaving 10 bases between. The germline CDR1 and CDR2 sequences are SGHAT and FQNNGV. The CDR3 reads CASSLDLGGDTQYL. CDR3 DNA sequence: TGTGCCAGCAGCTTAGATCTAGGTGGGGATACGCAGTATCTT.

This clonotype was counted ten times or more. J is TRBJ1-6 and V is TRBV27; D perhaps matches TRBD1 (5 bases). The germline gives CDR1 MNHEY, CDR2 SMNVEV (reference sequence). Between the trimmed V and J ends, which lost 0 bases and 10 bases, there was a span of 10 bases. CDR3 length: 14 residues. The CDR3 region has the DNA TGTGCCAGCAGTTTATCGTCCAGGGCCTCACCCCTCCACTTT. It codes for CASSLSSRASPLHF.

The CDR3 loop reads CASSLKGDLWQYF. Here the CDR3 DNA reads TGTGCCAGCAGCTTAAAGGGAGACCTCTGGCAGTATTTT. This chain joins TRBV7-9 and TRBJ2-3, with D maybe TRBD2 (5 bases). Looked up from germline, CDR1 is SEHNR and CDR2 is FQNEAQ (reference sequence). V gave up 2 bases and J gave up 11 bases, with 14 bases separating them. The CDR3 runs 13 residues.

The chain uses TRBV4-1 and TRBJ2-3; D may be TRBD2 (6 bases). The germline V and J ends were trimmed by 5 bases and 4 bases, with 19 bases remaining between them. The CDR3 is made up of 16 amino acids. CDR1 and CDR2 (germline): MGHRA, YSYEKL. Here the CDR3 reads CASSSRELSGADTQYF. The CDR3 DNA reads TGCGCCAGCAGCTCACGGGAGTTATCCGGGGCAGATACGCAGTATTTT.

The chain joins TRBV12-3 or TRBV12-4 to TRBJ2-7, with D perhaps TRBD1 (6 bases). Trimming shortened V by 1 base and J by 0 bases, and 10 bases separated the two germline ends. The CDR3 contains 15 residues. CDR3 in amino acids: CASSLDRVRSYEQYF. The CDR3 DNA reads TGTGCCAGCAGTTTAGACAGGGTACGCTCCTACGAGCAGTACTTC.

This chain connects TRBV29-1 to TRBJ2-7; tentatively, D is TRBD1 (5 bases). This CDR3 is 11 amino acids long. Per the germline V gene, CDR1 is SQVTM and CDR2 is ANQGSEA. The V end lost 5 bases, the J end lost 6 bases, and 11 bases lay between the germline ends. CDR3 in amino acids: CSVKEGAEQYF. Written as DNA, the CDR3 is TGCAGCGTTAAGGAAGGGGCCGAGCAGTACTTC.

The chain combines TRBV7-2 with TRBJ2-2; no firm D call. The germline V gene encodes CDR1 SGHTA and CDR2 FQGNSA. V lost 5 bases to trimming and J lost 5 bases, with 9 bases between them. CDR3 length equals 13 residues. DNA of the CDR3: TGTGCCAGCAGCGATCGGGTTACCGGGGAGCTGTTTTTT. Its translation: CASSDRVTGELFF.

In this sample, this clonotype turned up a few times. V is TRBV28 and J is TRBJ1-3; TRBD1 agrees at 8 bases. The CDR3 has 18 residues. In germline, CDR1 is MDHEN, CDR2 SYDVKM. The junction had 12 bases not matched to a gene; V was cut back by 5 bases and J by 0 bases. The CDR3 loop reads CASSPRTGPLRSGNTIYF. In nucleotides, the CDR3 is TGTGCCAGCAGTCCCCGGACAGGGCCCCTCCGCTCTGGAAACACCATATATTTT.

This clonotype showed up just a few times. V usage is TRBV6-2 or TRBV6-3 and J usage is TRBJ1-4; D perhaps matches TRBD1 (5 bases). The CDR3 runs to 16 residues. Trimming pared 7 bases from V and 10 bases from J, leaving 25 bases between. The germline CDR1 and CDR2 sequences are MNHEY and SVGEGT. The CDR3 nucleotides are TGTGCCAGCAAAGAGTGGGTCACAGGCCCCCAAGGAAAACTGTTTTTT. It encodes CASKEWVTGPQGKLFF.

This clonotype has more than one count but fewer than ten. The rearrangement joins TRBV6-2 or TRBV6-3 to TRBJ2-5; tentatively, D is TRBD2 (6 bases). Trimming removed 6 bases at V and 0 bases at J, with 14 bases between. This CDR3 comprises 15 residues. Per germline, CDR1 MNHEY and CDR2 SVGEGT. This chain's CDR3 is CASRSGLLYQETQYF. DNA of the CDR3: TGTGCCAGCAGGTCGGGACTCTTGTACCAAGAGACCCAGTACTTC.

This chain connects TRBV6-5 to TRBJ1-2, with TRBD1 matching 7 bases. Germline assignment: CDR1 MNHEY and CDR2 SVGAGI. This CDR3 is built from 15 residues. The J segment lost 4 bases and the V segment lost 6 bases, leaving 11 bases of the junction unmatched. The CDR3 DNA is TGTGCCAGCAGCCCTACAGGGGTTGAAAGCTATGGCTACACCTTC. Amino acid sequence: CASSPTGVESYGYTF.